What follows are 23 T cell receptor beta chains derived from one specimen sequenced in a study of CD8+ T cells in alopecia areata. The authors extracted RNA and reverse transcribed it into cDNA as the sequencing template. The table came from immunoSEQ multiplex PCR; TCRdb's copy has only in-frame clones and leaves some out. The repertoire consists of 200,000 to 300,000 clones, none detected only once. Pooled cells of cutaneous lymph node origin were sorted on CD4, CD8alpha, NKG2D, NKG2ACE and other markers. Specimen: CD4+ T cells sorted from a lymph node. The receptor source for this set is a C3H/HeJ mouse with alopecia areata. This strain has MHC haplotype H2-k.

Of note for this clone: Gene names are the mouse ones. The missing CDR3 end, 4 residues past where the read stops, is filled in from the germline J gene. The gene calls are TRBV13-3 and TRBJ1-2; D is undetermined. The CDR3 contains 14 residues. From germline, CDR1 is NNHDY and CDR2 SYVADS. Deletions cut 3 bases from V and 1 base from J, with 10 bases between. CDR3 residues: CASSVDNKNSDYTF. CDR3 DNA, as far as it was read: TGTGCCAGCAGTGTAGACAATAAAAACTCC.

About this clone itself: Gene names refer to mouse genes. With the read ending 4 residues before the CDR3 end, the germline J gene is used to fill in that end. This chain connects TRBV1 to TRBJ2-5, with 9 bases fitting TRBD2. Germline CDR1 NSQYPW, CDR2 LRSPGD (reference sequence). The CDR3 totals 15 residues. The sequenced part of the CDR3 DNA is TGCACCTGCAGTGCAGAGGCTGGGGGGGGAGAC. Protein sequence: CTCSAEAGGGD. The full CDR3 reads CTCSAEAGGGDTQYF.

This clone occurred many times. These gene names are mouse names. The DNA ends 4 residues before the CDR3 does, and the rest of the CDR3 is filled in from the germline J gene. The chain links TRBV12-1 to TRBJ1-2, with 7 bases lining up with TRBD1. The CDR3 spans 15 residues. Germline-derived CDR1 and CDR2 are SGHSN and HYEKVE. V lost 0 bases and J lost 0; bases outside the gene matches: 3. CDR3 amino acids: CASSLRGPPNSDYTF. The CDR3 bases that were read are TGTGCCAGCTCTCTCAGGGGGCCACCAAACTCC. The full variable domain, in which reference TRBV12-1 and TRBJ1-2 provide the parts outside the CDR3, is DSGVVQSPRHIIKEKGGRSVLTCIPISGHSNVVWYQQTLGKELKFLIQHYEKVERDKGFLPSRFSVQQFDDYHSEMNMSALELEDSAMYFCASSLRGPPNSDYTFGSGTRLLVI.

In the case of this clone: The genes and germline here are from mouse. Coverage ceases 4 residues before the CDR3 finishes, and the germline J gene fills in the end. Different DNA sequences within this sample yield the same CDR3. The gene calls are TRBV13-3 and TRBJ2-3; the match to TRBD2 covers 10 bases. The CDR3 runs 15 residues. The junction had 0 bases not matched to a gene; V was cut back by 2 bases and J by 0 bases. Per germline, CDR1 NNHDY and CDR2 SYVADS. Incomplete CDR3 DNA: TGTGCCAGCAGTGAGGGACTGGGGAGTGCAGAA. This encodes CASSEGLGSAE. The whole CDR3 protein is CASSEGLGSAETLYF.

In this sample, this clone turned up a few times. Germline and genes here are mouse. The read stops 4 residues short of the end of the CDR3; the missing end is completed from the germline J gene. V gene TRBV10 combines with J gene TRBJ2-3; the table assigns TRBD1, which was not confirmed against the DNA. TRBV10 corresponds to a pseudogene. This CDR3 has 21 amino acids. Partial CDR3 DNA: TGTACTTCTGGGCCAGCAGTGAACAAAGGCTGGAGGGGGCTTAGTGCAGAA. Encoded protein: CTSGPAVNKGWRGLSAE. The whole CDR3 sequence is CTSGPAVNKGWRGLSAETLYF.

This clone was recorded a few times. The gene names here belong to mouse. The read halts 4 residues ahead of the CDR3 end, with the missing end drawn from the germline J gene. This specimen includes other DNA sequences encoding the same CDR3. The chain joins TRBV19 to TRBJ2-1, with 9 nucleotides matching TRBD2. From germline, CDR1 is FNHDT and CDR2 SITEND (reference sequence). Trimming at V came to 2 bases and at J to 1 base, leaving 4 bases not matched to a gene. The CDR3 consists of 16 residues. CDR3 bases read: TGTGCCAGCAGTATCCTCTGGGGGGGGAACTATGCT. Its translation is CASSILWGGNYA. In full, the CDR3 reads CASSILWGGNYAEQFF. Using reference TRBV19 and TRBJ2-1 for the parts outside the CDR3, the full variable domain is GGIITQTPKFLIGQEGQKLTLKCQQNFNHDTMYWYRQDSGKGLRLIYYSITENDLQKGDLSEGYDASREKKSSFSLTVTSAQKNEMAVFLCASSILWGGNYAEQFFGPGTRLTVL.

This clone was seen ten or more times. The genes and germline here are from mouse. The sequence runs out 4 residues before the end of the CDR3; the remainder is reconstructed from the germline J gene. The genes are TRBV17 and TRBJ2-7, with TRBD1 as a possible D gene (6 bases). Germline V gives CDR1 MNHDT, CDR2 YYDKIL. V lost 6 bases and J lost 0, with 15 bases in between. The CDR3 spans 15 residues. Here the CDR3 reads CASRTQGLVSYEQYF. The sequenced part of the CDR3 DNA is TGTGCTAGCAGGACCCAGGGGCTGGTCTCCTAT.

This clone turned up a few times. Gene names are mouse gene names. The read gets to within 4 residues of the CDR3 end, and the germline J gene fills in the rest. The chain uses TRBV13-3 and TRBJ1-2; no clear D gene. Trimming cost V 3 bases and J 0 bases, with 6 bases left between them. The CDR3 runs 13 residues. CDR1 and CDR2 from the germline V gene are NNHDY and SYVADS. Incomplete CDR3 DNA: TGTGCCAGCAGTGCTGCTGCAAACTCC. Its protein is CASSAAANS. The CDR3, in full, reads CASSAAANSDYTF.

This clone was detected only a few times. All gene names here are mouse names. With the read ending 4 residues before the CDR3 end, the germline J gene is used to fill in that end. This sample also contains other DNA sequences that code for the same CDR3. The rearrangement links TRBV13-2 to TRBJ2-2; 10 bases fit TRBD2. CDR1 is NNHNN, CDR2 SYGAGS, per germline (reference sequence). J gave up 2 bases and V 3 bases, and 1 base lay outside the gene matches. The CDR3 runs 15 residues. CDR3 in amino acids: CASGGLGGNTGQLYF. The CDR3 DNA, read in part, is TGTGCCAGCGGTGGACTGGGGGGCAACACCGGG.

This clone turned up a few times. The gene names here belong to mouse. The sequenced fragment ends 4 residues before the CDR3 boundary, so the rest is inferred from the germline J gene. Within the sample, other DNA sequences also encode this same CDR3. This sequence joins TRBV5 and TRBJ1-1; a weak D match, TRBD1 (5 bases). Germline CDR1 is LGHNA and CDR2 is YNLKQL (reference sequence). The CDR3 loop spans 12 amino acids. Here the CDR3 reads CASSQQGSEVFF. The part of the CDR3 DNA that was read is TGTGCCAGCAGCCAACAGGGTTCA.

Points on this clone: The gene symbols are mouse symbols. The DNA ends 4 residues before the CDR3 does, and the rest of the CDR3 is filled in from the germline J gene. The rearrangement uses TRBV13-1 and TRBJ1-1; possible D gene TRBD1, 6 bases. Germline CDR1 is NSHNY and CDR2 is SYGAGN. V lost 2 bases and J lost 0, with 11 bases in between. This CDR3 has 15 residues. The CDR3 DNA, read in part, is TGTGCCAGCAGTGACCGGGACAATGCAAACACA. It yields the protein CASSDRDNANT. The entire CDR3 protein is CASSDRDNANTEVFF.

Comment on this clone: These gene names are mouse names. The read gets to within 4 residues of the CDR3 end, and the germline J gene fills in the rest. The gene calls are TRBV4 and TRBJ2-3, with 12 bases that match TRBD1. Trimming cost V 4 bases and J 3 bases; bases outside gene matches: 2. The CDR3 loop spans 15 amino acids. Germline-derived CDR1 and CDR2 are LGHDT and YNNKQL (reference sequence). The CDR3 region is CASSLGQGAAETLYF. The covered CDR3 bases are TGTGCCAGCAGCTTGGGACAGGGGGCCGCAGAA.

A note on this clone: The genes and germline here are from mouse. Read data end 4 residues before the CDR3 end; the end is taken from the germline J gene. This sample also contains other DNA sequences that code for the same CDR3. The chain joins TRBV19 to TRBJ2-2, with D possibly matching TRBD2 (6 bases). Germline CDR1 and CDR2: FNHDT and SITEND (reference sequence). The CDR3 is 15 amino acids. Trimming took 2 bases from V and 0 from J, leaving 8 bases between them. The CDR3 is CASSIWGTNTGQLYF. The sequenced part of the CDR3 DNA is TGTGCCAGCAGTATTTGGGGGACAAACACCGGG.

Note on this clone: The gene names given are mouse names. The sequence runs out 4 residues before the end of the CDR3; the remainder is reconstructed from the germline J gene. The chain combines TRBV13-2 with TRBJ2-1, with 7 bases that match TRBD1. The CDR3 contains 15 residues. V was pared by 0 bases and J by 3 bases, with 3 bases of the junction left unmatched. CDR1 is NNHNN and CDR2 is SYGAGS in the germline V gene (reference sequence). This chain's CDR3 is CASGDATGVYAEQFF. The covered CDR3 bases are TGTGCCAGCGGTGATGCAACAGGGGTCTATGCT.

With respect to this clone: Here the gene names and germline are mouse. The CDR3 protein is CASGEGLGGLIAETLYF. CDR3 DNA (partial): TGTGCCAGCGGTGAAGGCCTGGGGGGGCTCATTGCAGAA. The rearrangement uses TRBV13-2 and TRBJ2-3, with 10 nucleotides matching TRBD2. The read is 4 residues too short to cover the CDR3 end, so that end is filled in from the germline J gene. V was pared by 2 bases and J by 2 bases, with 8 bases of the junction left unmatched. The germline gives CDR1 NNHNN, CDR2 SYGAGS (reference sequence). The CDR3 covers 17 residues.

This clone has a handful of counts. The gene names given are mouse names. The CDR3 end is not reached by the read, which stops 4 residues before it; the germline J gene fills it in. The rearrangement links TRBV13-1 to TRBJ2-1; 9 nucleotides match TRBD1. In germline, CDR1 is NSHNY, CDR2 SYGAGN. The CDR3 runs to 14 residues. V gave up 5 bases and J gave up 6 bases; unmatched junction bases: 6. CDR3 in amino acids: CASRKDRGGAEQFF. The part of the CDR3 DNA that was read is TGTGCCAGCAGGAAGGACAGGGGAGGTGCT.

This clone was picked up a small number of times. The genes are named according to mouse. The DNA ends 4 residues before the CDR3 does, and the rest of the CDR3 is filled in from the germline J gene. V usage is TRBV13-1 and J usage is TRBJ1-2; 10 bases are shared with TRBD1. V dropped 5 bases and J dropped 3; count of bases not matched to a gene: 4. Germline V gene data show CDR1 as NSHNY and CDR2 as SYGAGN. There are 14 residues in the CDR3. CDR3 bases read: TGTGCCAGCAGGAGGGGACAGGGGTACTCC. It specifies CASRRGQGYS. The full-length CDR3 reads as CASRRGQGYSDYTF.

As regards this clone: The genes and germline here are from mouse. Read coverage stops 3 residues before the CDR3 terminus; the germline J gene supplies the remainder. The genes are TRBV13-3 and TRBJ1-6, with D perhaps TRBD1 (5 bases). TRBJ1-6 falls under the ORF class, with uncertain function. CDR1 NNHDY and CDR2 SYVADS come from the germline V gene. The CDR3 is made up of 15 amino acids. V lost 3 bases and J 2 bases, leaving 9 bases between the germline ends. CDR3 DNA (partial): TGTGCCAGCAGTGTCGGGGGGACCTATAATTCGCCC. Amino acids: CASSVGGTYNSP. The whole CDR3 reads CASSVGGTYNSPLYF.

Regarding this clone: Gene names refer to mouse genes. The read finishes 4 residues shy of the CDR3 end, and the germline J gene is used to complete it. This chain joins TRBV1 and TRBJ2-5; tentatively, D is TRBD1 (6 bases). The V gene's germline CDR1 is NSQYPW and CDR2 LRSPGD (reference sequence). The CDR3 has 16 residues. Between the trimmed V and J ends, which lost 0 bases and 2 bases, there was a span of 12 bases. CDR3 DNA (partial): TGCACCTGCAGTGCAGATCGGCAGGGGTTCCAAGAC. The encoded protein is CTCSADRQGFQD. The whole CDR3 is CTCSADRQGFQDTQYF.

Worth noting for this clone: Genes here carry mouse names. The CDR3 end lies 4 residues beyond the end of the read and is filled in from the germline J gene. This chain uses TRBV13-1 with TRBJ2-2; the D gene is possibly TRBD2 (5 bases). This CDR3 comprises 14 residues. The V end was cut by 3 bases, the J end by 2 bases, with 8 bases between. Looked up from germline, CDR1 is NSHNY and CDR2 is SYGAGN. Here the CDR3 reads CASSGVGNTGQLYF. The sequenced CDR3 bases are TGTGCCAGCAGTGGGGTGGGGAACACCGGG.

Concerning this clone: Germline and genes: mouse. Read coverage stops 4 residues before the CDR3 terminus; the germline J gene supplies the remainder. The V gene is TRBV5, the J gene TRBJ2-2; 9 bases are shared with TRBD1. Germline V gene data show CDR1 as LGHNA and CDR2 as YNLKQL (reference sequence). This CDR3 contains 16 residues. Trimming cost V 3 bases and J 0 bases; bases outside gene matches: 2. The CDR3 loop is CASSHGQGTNTGQLYF. The sequenced CDR3 bases are TGTGCCAGCAGCCACGGACAGGGGACAAACACCGGG.

Concerning this clone: Gene and germline names: mouse. The CDR3 extends 4 residues past the end of the read, so its final part is completed from the germline J gene. V usage is TRBV19 and J usage is TRBJ2-3; 8 bases line up with TRBD2. Germline trimming cut 6 bases from V and 3 bases from J; bases unmatched to any gene: 6. Germline V lookup: CDR1 FNHDT, CDR2 SITEND (reference sequence). The CDR3 sequence is 14 residues long. CDR3: CASTPRLGAETLYF. Incomplete CDR3 DNA: TGTGCCAGCACCCCTCGACTGGGGGCAGAA.

In its sample, this clone was seen a few times. All gene names here are mouse names. The read ends 3 residues before the CDR3 terminus; that terminus is restored from the germline J gene. This chain joins TRBV1 and TRBJ1-6, with TRBD1 identical over 7 bases. TRBJ1-6 is classed as an ORF, of uncertain function. The V and J ends lost 3 bases and 2 bases, in that order; junction bases with no gene match: 4. This CDR3 region has 16 residues. Germline values: CDR1 NSQYPW, CDR2 LRSPGD (reference sequence). The DNA read from the CDR3 is TGCACCTGCAGTGCGGCGACAGGGACCTATAATTCGCCC. Its translation: CTCSAATGTYNSP. Given in full, the CDR3 is CTCSAATGTYNSPLYF.